This T cell receptor beta chain derives from a study of a mutant IDH1 vaccine in newly diagnosed glioma. General study points: Among patients, nearly 95% showed immune responses induced by the vaccine.

Assay used: immunoSEQ multiplex PCR; TCRdb lists only in-frame clones, some missing. The sample yields around 89,000 clones, 83% seen once. The ends were cut back, 0 bases at V and 4 bases at J, with 7 bases in the middle. This CDR3 comprises 13 residues. Germline CDR1 and CDR2: MNHEY and SMNVEV (reference sequence). As to this clone: Its antigen remains unknown.

The time point: baseline, week 1 (first vaccination visit). Treatment meaning: pre-vaccination baseline after standard-of-care therapy. New WHO grade 3 or 4 IDH1-mutant, ATRX-lost astrocytomas were present in all donors. The receptor was derived from a woman in her forties or fifties with glioma. The sample was PBMCs, taken from a glioma patient treated with radiotherapy, temozolomide or both. The chain carries TRBV27 and TRBJ2-7, with D hard to call. In DNA, the CDR3 is TGTGCCAGCAGTTTATCGGGAAAATACGAGCAGTACTTC. Translation gives CASSLSGKYEQYF.